Below, one T cell receptor beta chain is given with its context. Its antigen is not identified. Germline V gene sequence: CDR1 MNHNY, CDR2 SVGAGI (reference sequence). CDR3 length: 14 residues. V shed 6 bases and J shed 0 bases, with 12 bases lying between them. The data stem from a study of T cell repertoires in cytomegalovirus infection. As for the study in general: Based on public TCR beta signatures, there were indications of CMV infection and of a matching HLA type. Study-wide points: Summed frequency of shared TCR beta families picked out CMV carriers who also had the relevant HLA.

Each CDR3 protein is one row after TCRdb ran MiXCR on the reads. The sample consists of roughly 730,000 distinct CDR3 sequences, approximately 33% of them appearing once. This receptor was obtained from a human donor in good health (CMV status not recorded). Some clones in this sample may be carry-over from other donors' samples. The specimen was cultured PBMCs, collected from culture after CMV antigen stimulation. The rearrangement links TRBV6-6 to TRBJ2-7, with D possibly being TRBD2 (6 bases). The CDR3 reads CASRALGGSYEQYF. DNA of the CDR3: TGTGCCAGCAGGGCCCTCGGGGGCTCCTACGAGCAGTACTTC.